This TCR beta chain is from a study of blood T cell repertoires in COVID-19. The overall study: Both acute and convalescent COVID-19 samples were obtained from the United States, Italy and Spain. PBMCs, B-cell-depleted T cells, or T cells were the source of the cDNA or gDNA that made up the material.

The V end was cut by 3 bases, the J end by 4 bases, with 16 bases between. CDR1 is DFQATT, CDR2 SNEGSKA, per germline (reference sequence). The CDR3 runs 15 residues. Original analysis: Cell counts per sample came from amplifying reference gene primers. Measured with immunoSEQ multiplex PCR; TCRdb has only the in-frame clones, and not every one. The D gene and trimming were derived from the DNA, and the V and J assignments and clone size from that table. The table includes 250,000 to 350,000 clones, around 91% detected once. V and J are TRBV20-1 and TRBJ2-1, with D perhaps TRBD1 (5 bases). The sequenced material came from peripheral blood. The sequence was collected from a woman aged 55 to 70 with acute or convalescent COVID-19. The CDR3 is CSASPLRVPYNEQFF. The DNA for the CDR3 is TGCAGTGCTAGTCCCCTCAGGGTTCCTTACAATGAGCAGTTCTTC.